Sequencing of this T cell receptor (beta chain) was carried out in a study of T cell changes during pregnancy in multiple sclerosis. Data came from immunoSEQ multiplex PCR; TCRdb stores just in-frame clones and leaves some out. The repertoire includes just under 65,000 clones, roughly 89% of them detected once, and around 2.4% sits in the top ten. Germline V gene data show CDR1 as SGHRS and CDR2 as YFSETQ. This CDR3 is built from 16 residues. V lost 0 bases and J 1 base, leaving 8 bases between the germline ends. The source is a female donor in good health, enrolled as a control in a pregnancy study. The chain carries TRBV5-1 and TRBJ2-6; unclear D gene. Specimen: peripheral blood, collected in the third trimester of pregnancy. As DNA, the CDR3 is TGCGCCAGCAGCTTGGGGTATAGTTCTGGGGCCAACGTCCTGACTTTC. Its protein is CASSLGYSSGANVLTF.